The subject of this entry is one T cell receptor beta chain. Its cognate antigen is unknown. Trimming stripped 6 bases from V and 5 bases from J, with 14 bases between. The CDR3 consists of 13 residues. Germline assignment: CDR1 MNHEY and CDR2 SVGAGI. This entry comes from a study of cytomegalovirus exposure and HLA in healthy donors. Findings and caveats of the study: Later on, analysis showed that most CMV-associated TCR beta chains appeared to be HLA-restricted. Later analysis reportedly placed an Asian-associated ancestry cluster below the roughly 690-donor mean in N-insertions.

Nominally healthy donors provided the samples, though records likely missed some immune exposures. The PCR ran on 60 Vbeta and 13 Jbeta primers. Sequenced by immunoSEQ multiplex PCR; TCRdb stores in-frame clones only, minus some. The data hold about 160,000 clones, with under 85% observed a single time. The TCR comes from a woman between 25 and 40 years old in good health and CMV-seronegative. The specimen was PBMCs. The J gene is TRBJ2-7, the V gene TRBV6-5; D might be TRBD1 (5 bases). The chain's CDR3 is CASSTWGIHEQYF. CDR3 in DNA: TGTGCCAGCAGCACATGGGGCATCCACGAGCAGTACTTC.